A single sample is the source of the 19 T cell receptor beta chains below, sequenced in a study of T cells in women clearing cervical HPV infection. Sequenced by immunoSEQ multiplex PCR; TCRdb stores in-frame clones only, minus some. Listed are under 50,000 clones; less than 6% falls within the top ten. Sequencing was carried out using blood buffy coat. The receptors were gathered from a woman between 18 and 69 years old with a cervical HPV16 infection that either progressed to CIN3+ or cleared (not recorded which).

As to this clone: The read finishes 3 residues shy of the CDR3 end, and the germline J gene is used to complete it. This same CDR3 is encoded by further DNA sequences in the sample. The gene calls are TRBV7-9 and TRBJ1-3, with TRBD1 as a possible D gene (6 bases). Per germline, CDR1 SEHNR and CDR2 FQNEAQ (reference sequence). V shed 4 bases and J shed 4 bases, with 14 bases lying between them. The CDR3 spans 15 residues. Incomplete CDR3 DNA: TGTGCCAGCAGCTCTCCACAGGGCTACGGAAACACC. Residues: CASSSPQGYGNT. The full CDR3 sequence reads CASSSPQGYGNTIYF.

With respect to this clone: The read stops 3 residues short of the end of the CDR3; the missing end is completed from the germline J gene. The chain joins TRBV28 to TRBJ1-4, with 7 positions matching TRBD1. CDR1 and CDR2 from the germline V gene are MDHEN and SYDVKM. V lost 6 bases, J lost 0 bases, and 7 bases stayed unmatched. The CDR3 consists of 16 residues. CDR3 bases read: TGTGCCAGCAGACCGACCGGGACAGCAACTAATGAAAAA. Protein product: CASRPTGTATNEK. The full CDR3 protein reads CASRPTGTATNEKLFF. The whole variable domain, filled in from reference TRBV28 and TRBJ1-4, reads DVKVTQSSRYLVKRTGEKVFLECVQDMDHENMFWYRQDPGLGLRLIYFSYDVKMKEKGDIPEGYSVSREKKERFSLILESASTNQTSMYLCASRPTGTATNEKLFFGSGTQLSVL.

A word on this clone: The read finishes 3 residues shy of the CDR3 end, and the germline J gene is used to complete it. This rearrangement joins TRBV10-3 to TRBJ2-7; 8 nucleotides match TRBD2. CDR3 length equals 14 residues. J lost 5 bases, V lost 3 bases, and 6 bases had no gene match. CDR1 is ENHRY and CDR2 is SYGVKD in the germline V gene. The sequenced CDR3 bases are TGTGCCATCAGTGACGAGACTAGCGTCGACGAG. Protein product: CAISDETSVDE. The full CDR3 reads CAISDETSVDEQYF.

Remarks on this clone: The read comes to an end 3 residues before the CDR3 does, leaving the germline J gene to fill in the end. The chain employs TRBV7-3 and TRBJ1-6; possible D gene TRBD1, 5 bases. Trimming cost V 2 bases and J 7 bases, with 15 bases left between them. This CDR3 is 16 amino acids long. CDR1 and CDR2 (germline): SGHTA, FQGTGA. The covered CDR3 bases are TGTGCCAGCAGCTTATATTCAAGACAGAGCAATTCACCC. It yields the protein CASSLYSRQSNSP. The full CDR3 protein is CASSLYSRQSNSPLHF.

On this clone itself: With the read ending 3 residues before the CDR3 end, the germline J gene is used to fill in that end. V gene TRBV19 combines with J gene TRBJ2-7, with 11 positions matching TRBD2. V gave up 9 bases and J gave up 6 bases; unmatched junction bases: 10. Germline V lookup: CDR1 LNHDA, CDR2 SQIVND (reference sequence). The CDR3 extends over 14 amino acids. The sequenced part of the CDR3 DNA is TGTGCCAGCCGGTTAGCGGGAGGGAGTCCCGAG. Its protein product is CASRLAGGSPE. The whole CDR3 protein is CASRLAGGSPEQYF.

On this clone: The read ends 3 residues shy of where the CDR3 ends; the end is completed using the germline J gene. The chain carries TRBV5-1 and TRBJ2-2; no clear D. The V end lost 0 bases, the J end lost 1 base, and 7 bases lay between the germline ends. The length of the CDR3 is 15 residues. Per germline, CDR1 SGHRS and CDR2 YFSETQ. This chain's CDR3 is CASSLELKNTGELFF. CDR3 DNA (partial): TGCGCCAGCAGCTTGGAACTTAAGAACACCGGGGAG.

As regards this clone: The read ends 3 residues shy of where the CDR3 ends; the end is completed using the germline J gene. The genes are TRBV19 and TRBJ1-1, with D possibly being TRBD1 (6 bases). Germline-derived CDR1 and CDR2 are LNHDA and SQIVND (reference sequence). V was trimmed by 5 bases and J by 5 bases, leaving 21 bases between them. The CDR3 is 16 residues long. CDR3 loop: CASSLGRRQDVTEAFF. Partial CDR3 DNA: TGTGCCAGTAGTTTAGGAAGGAGACAGGACGTTACTGAA.

Notes on this clone: Coverage ceases 3 residues before the CDR3 finishes, and the germline J gene fills in the end. The chain uses TRBV4-1 and TRBJ1-5; a possible D gene is TRBD1 (6 bases). The length of the CDR3 is 15 residues. V was cut by 6 bases and J by 0 bases, with 12 bases left in between. Germline lookup yields CDR1 MGHRA and CDR2 YSYEKL. This CDR3 reads CASRRGQYSNQPQHF. CDR3 DNA, as far as it was read: TGCGCCAGCAGGCGAGGACAGTATAGCAATCAGCCC.

About this clone itself: From the germline J gene comes the end of the CDR3, since the read stops 3 residues before it. This chain uses TRBV10-3 with TRBJ2-3, with 10 bases that match TRBD1. The CDR3 sequence is 16 residues long. Per germline, CDR1 ENHRY and CDR2 SYGVKD. The V and J ends lost 2 bases and 3 bases, in that order; junction bases with no gene match: 5. Here the CDR3 reads CAISERTGGATDTQYF. The CDR3 DNA, read in part, is TGTGCCATCAGTGAGAGGACAGGGGGAGCAACAGATACG.

About this clone itself: The read halts 3 residues ahead of the CDR3 end, with the missing end drawn from the germline J gene. The sample contains more than one DNA sequence encoding this CDR3. V gene TRBV30 combines with J gene TRBJ1-3, with a possible D match to TRBD1 (6 bases). The CDR3 is 14 residues long. Germline V gene data show CDR1 as GTSNPN and CDR2 as SVGIG (reference sequence). V lost 3 bases and J lost 8, with 17 bases in between. The CDR3 sequence: CAWSLGGGWDTIYF. The DNA read from the CDR3 is TGTGCCTGGAGCCTAGGGGGAGGGTGGGACACC.

The chain's CDR3 is CAWSPHGEVHEQYF. CDR3 DNA, as far as it was read: TGTGCCTGGAGCCCCCACGGGGAGGTCCACGAG. The chain couples TRBV30 to TRBJ2-7, with D tentatively TRBD2 (6 bases). The observed sequence ends 3 residues before the CDR3 terminus, with the missing tail filled in from the germline J gene. The CDR3 contains 14 residues. V shed 3 bases and J shed 5 bases, with 17 bases lying between them. CDR1 is GTSNPN, CDR2 SVGIG, per germline (reference sequence).

On this clone itself: The sequenced fragment ends 3 residues before the CDR3 boundary, so the rest is inferred from the germline J gene. The gene calls are TRBV11-2 and TRBJ1-1; a weak D match, TRBD1 (5 bases). This CDR3 has 15 amino acids. Germline V CDR1 and CDR2: SGHAT, FQNNGV. The V end was cut by 2 bases, the J end by 4 bases, with 14 bases between. The DNA read from the CDR3 is TGTGCCAGCAGCTTATTAGACAGTACGGTCACTGAA. Protein sequence: CASSLLDSTVTE. The whole CDR3 reads CASSLLDSTVTEAFF.

As regards this clone: The read ends 3 residues early relative to the CDR3; the germline J gene fills the gap. The chain has TRBV6-2 or TRBV6-3 and TRBJ2-7; 8 nucleotides align to TRBD2. The CDR3 consists of 17 residues. The trim removed 0 bases at V and 2 bases at J, leaving 9 bases unmatched. The germline CDR1 and CDR2 sequences are MNHEY and SVGEGT. Incomplete CDR3 DNA: TGTGCCAGCAGTTACTCGATTTATGCAGCGGGAGCCTACGAG. Its protein is CASSYSIYAAGAYE. In full, the CDR3 is CASSYSIYAAGAYEQYF.

Turning to this clone: Read data end 3 residues before the CDR3 end; the end is taken from the germline J gene. This chain joins TRBV7-9 and TRBJ2-7; D remains ambiguous. The germline V gene has CDR1 SEHNR and CDR2 FQNEAQ (reference sequence). The CDR3 is 12 residues long. Trimming took off 1 base at V and 6 bases at J, with 7 bases between the two ends. The CDR3 loop reads CASSLGPGEQYF. Partial CDR3 DNA: TGTGCCAGCAGCTTAGGACCGGGCGAG.

Details on this clone: Read data end 3 residues before the CDR3 end; the end is taken from the germline J gene. This sequence joins TRBV20-1 and TRBJ1-2, with unresolved D. In germline, CDR1 is DFQATT, CDR2 SNEGSKA (reference sequence). The CDR3 loop spans 12 amino acids. Incomplete CDR3 DNA: TGCAGTGCTACACAGAGCTCCTACGAC. Amino acid sequence: CSATQSSYD. The CDR3, in full, reads CSATQSSYDYTF.

A note on this clone: The sequenced fragment ends 3 residues before the CDR3 boundary, so the rest is inferred from the germline J gene. This rearrangement joins TRBV29-1 to TRBJ1-1, with a possible D match to TRBD1 (6 bases). Trimming removed 6 bases from V and 3 bases from J, with 17 bases in between. Germline-derived CDR1 and CDR2 are SQVTM and ANQGSEA. The CDR3 is made up of 14 amino acids. The DNA read from the CDR3 is TGCAGCGTGGGGGGGGCAGGGTTGGACACTGAA. It encodes CSVGGAGLDTE. The full CDR3 is CSVGGAGLDTEAFF.

Notes on this clone: The read finishes 3 residues shy of the CDR3 end, and the germline J gene is used to complete it. The rearrangement links TRBV7-8 to TRBJ2-2; D gene unclear. In germline, CDR1 is SGHVS, CDR2 FQNEAQ. The CDR3 extends over 14 amino acids. Incomplete CDR3 DNA: TGTGCCAGCAGCTTAGGCGAAGTGGGCGAAAAG. Its protein is CASSLGEVGEK. The CDR3 reads in full as CASSLGEVGEKLFF.

Comment on this clone: Read sequence stops 3 residues before the CDR3 end, and the germline J gene provides the missing end. This chain connects TRBV13 to TRBJ2-3; TRBD1 matches 9 bases. The CDR3 runs 19 residues. Germline V gives CDR1 PRHDT, CDR2 FYEKMQ (reference sequence). The sequenced part of the CDR3 DNA is TGTGCCAGCAGCTTACGGTCATTCGGTCCTACAGGGGGCGGAGAGACG. It codes for CASSLRSFGPTGGGET. The CDR3, in full, reads CASSLRSFGPTGGGETQYF.

Details on this clone: The CDR3 end lies 3 residues beyond the end of the read and is filled in from the germline J gene. The V call is TRBV28, the J call TRBJ2-5; 9 bases fit TRBD1. V dropped 0 bases and J dropped 5; count of bases not matched to a gene: 7. This CDR3 has 16 residues. The V gene's germline CDR1 is MDHEN and CDR2 SYDVKM. The CDR3 reads CASSLWGQGRRETQYF. Partial CDR3 DNA: TGTGCCAGCAGTTTATGGGGACAGGGTAGACGGGAGACC.